Each of the 6 T cell receptor beta chains below was sequenced from the same sample in a study of shared clonotypes between healthy human individuals. Generated by immunoSEQ multiplex PCR, the TCRdb table keeps only in-frame clones and is missing some. This sample has a few million clones, with 93% found just once. Sequenced sample: naive CD4+ T cells from PBMCs. The subset denotes: CD45RA+ positively selected. The receptors stem from a man between 18 and 35 years old in good health. Some clones in this sample may be carry-over from other donors' samples.

The chain joins TRBV28 to TRBJ1-5; 10 bases match TRBD1. Germline V gene data show CDR1 as MDHEN and CDR2 as SYDVKM. V was pared by 6 bases and J by 3 bases, with 11 bases of the junction left unmatched. There are 17 residues in the CDR3. The CDR3 loop is CASSLGTGQGNNQPQHF. CDR3 DNA: TGTGCCAGCAGCCTCGGCACGGGACAGGGGAACAATCAGCCCCAGCATTTT.

A word on this clone: Other nucleotide sequences from this sample produce the same CDR3. The rearrangement joins TRBV5-1 to TRBJ2-5, with D tentatively TRBD1 or TRBD2 (5 bases each). Trimming removed 0 bases from V and 4 bases from J, with 13 bases in between. The CDR3 has 15 amino acids. Germline V lookup: CDR1 SGHRS, CDR2 YFSETQ. CDR3 amino acids: CASSLAGTPGETQYF. CDR3 in DNA: TGCGCCAGCAGCTTGGCCGGGACCCCCGGAGAGACCCAGTACTTC.

The rearrangement uses TRBV29-1 and TRBJ1-2; D remains ambiguous. Germline V CDR1 and CDR2: SQVTM, ANQGSEA. With 6 bases removed from V and 5 bases from J, the gap between germline ends came to 19 bases. This CDR3 contains 14 residues. The CDR3 sequence is CSVSNGLQVYGYTF. In nucleotides, the CDR3 is TGCAGCGTCTCGAACGGACTCCAGGTATATGGCTACACCTTC.

The chain has TRBV2 and TRBJ2-3, with TRBD2 matching over 10 bases. J gave up 6 bases and V 8 bases, and 14 bases lay outside the gene matches. Per the germline V gene, CDR1 is SNHLY and CDR2 is FYNNEI. The CDR3 is made up of 16 amino acids. CDR3 in amino acids: CASRNGLAVREDTQYF. The CDR3 nucleotides read TGTGCCAGCCGAAATGGACTAGCGGTCCGGGAGGATACGCAGTATTTT.

The chain couples TRBV18 to TRBJ2-1; TRBD2 matches at 9 bases. With 4 bases clipped from V and 12 bases from J, the junction kept 7 bases outside the gene matches. CDR1 is KGHSH, CDR2 LQKENI, per germline. The CDR3 runs to 13 residues. The CDR3 loop reads CASSQAGGPAQFF. The CDR3 DNA sequence: TGTGCCAGCTCACAGGCGGGAGGGCCGGCGCAGTTCTTC. Full variable domain (missing parts from reference TRBV18 and TRBJ2-1): NAGVMQNPRHLVRRRGQEARLRCSPMKGHSHVYWYRQLPEEGLKFMVYLQKENIIDESGMPKERFSAEFPKEGPSILRIQQVVRGDSAAYFCASSQAGGPAQFFGPGTRLTVL.

The V gene is TRBV29-1, the J gene TRBJ1-2; 7 nucleotides align to TRBD1. The CDR3 runs to 13 residues. Germline trimming cut 0 bases from V and 7 bases from J; bases unmatched to any gene: 5. CDR1 SQVTM and CDR2 ANQGSEA come from the germline V gene. This CDR3 is CSVEELTGTGYTF. The CDR3 nucleotides read TGCAGCGTTGAAGAACTGACAGGGACTGGCTACACCTTC.